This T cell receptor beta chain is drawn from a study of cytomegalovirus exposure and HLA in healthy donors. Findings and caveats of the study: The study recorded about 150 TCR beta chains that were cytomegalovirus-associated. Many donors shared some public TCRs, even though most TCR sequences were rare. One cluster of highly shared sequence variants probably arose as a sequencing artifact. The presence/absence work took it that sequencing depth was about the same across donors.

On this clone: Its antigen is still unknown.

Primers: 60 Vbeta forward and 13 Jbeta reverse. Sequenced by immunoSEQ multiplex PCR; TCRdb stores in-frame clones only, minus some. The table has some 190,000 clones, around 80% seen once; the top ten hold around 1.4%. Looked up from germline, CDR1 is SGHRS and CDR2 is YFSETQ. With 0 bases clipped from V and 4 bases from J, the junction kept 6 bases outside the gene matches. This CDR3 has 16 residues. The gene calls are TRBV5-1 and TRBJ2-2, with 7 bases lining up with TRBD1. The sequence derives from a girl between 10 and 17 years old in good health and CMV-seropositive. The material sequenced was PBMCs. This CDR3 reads CASSLDGQAVTGELFF. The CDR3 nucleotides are TGCGCCAGCAGCTTGGATGGACAGGCGGTCACCGGGGAGCTGTTTTTT.